The 28 T cell receptor beta chains below come from one sample, sequenced in a study of shared T cell receptors in the human thymus. TCRdb's copy holds only in-frame clones and misses some; the assay was immunoSEQ multiplex PCR. The sample lists roughly 500,000 clones; 78% were seen once. This sample was shared with a second study, whose subject was human thymus T cells.

Source material: thymocytes. Every receptor here comes from a boy in the first two years of life with a congenital heart defect.

The V and J genes are TRBV10-2 and TRBJ2-1, with 8 bases lining up with TRBD2. Germline lookup yields CDR1 WSHSY and CDR2 SAAADI. The CDR3 spans 14 residues. V lost 6 bases and J lost 4; bases outside the gene matches: 5. The CDR3 here is CASSPGGDYNEQFF. CDR3 in DNA: TGCGCCAGCAGCCCCGGGGGGGATTACAATGAGCAGTTCTTC.

The chain couples TRBV6-1 to TRBJ2-7; 7 nucleotides line up with TRBD2. The germline V gene has CDR1 MNHNS and CDR2 SASEGT. The CDR3 contains 13 residues. The junction had 2 bases not matched to a gene; V was cut back by 6 bases and J by 0 bases. This CDR3 is CASRGGSSYEQYF. In nucleotides, the CDR3 is TGTGCCAGCAGGGGGGGGAGCTCCTACGAGCAGTACTTC.

This clone was detected a few times. V gene TRBV7-2 combines with J gene TRBJ2-7; 7 nucleotides agree with TRBD2. With V trimmed by 5 bases and J by 7 bases, 11 bases remained unmatched. The CDR3 runs to 14 residues. CDR1 is SGHTA and CDR2 is FQGNSA in the germline V gene. The chain's CDR3 is CASSAGLYLGEQYF. CDR3 nucleotide sequence: TGTGCCAGCAGCGCGGGACTATACCTCGGGGAGCAGTACTTC.

The chain couples TRBV12-5 to TRBJ1-1; tentatively, D is TRBD1 (5 bases). The V end was cut by 1 base, the J end by 4 bases, with 10 bases between. This CDR3 comprises 14 residues. Germline V gene data show CDR1 as LGHNT and CDR2 as FRNRAP. CDR3 bases: TGTGCTAGTGGTTTGGGTCCCGGGGGCACTGAAGCTTTCTTT. This codes for CASGLGPGGTEAFF. Complete variable domain (other parts from reference TRBV12-5 and TRBJ1-1): DARVTQTPRHKVTEMGQEVTMRCQPILGHNTVFWYRQTMMQGLELLAYFRNRAPLDDSGMPKDRFSAEMPDATLATLKIQPSEPRDSAVYFCASGLGPGGTEAFFGQGTRLTVV.

The gene calls are TRBV6-5 and TRBJ2-3; no definite D call. V was clipped by 0 bases and J by 4 bases, with 5 bases between them. The CDR3 loop spans 13 amino acids. CDR1 is MNHEY, CDR2 SVGAGI, per germline. CDR3 coding DNA: TGTGCCAGCAGTTACTCGAGTCCAGATACGCAGTATTTT. Translating it yields CASSYSSPDTQYF.

This clone was seen just once. The V call is TRBV5-1, the J call TRBJ2-3, with D possibly TRBD1 on 5 matching bases. This CDR3 region has 16 residues. V was pared by 1 base and J by 7 bases, with 19 bases between. Germline loops: CDR1 SGHRS, CDR2 YFSETQ. The CDR3: CASSLTVISGRNTQYF. CDR3 DNA: TGCGCCAGCAGCTTGACGGTTATTTCAGGGCGAAATACGCAGTATTTT.

The chain carries TRBV5-4 and TRBJ2-1; no reliable D call. The CDR3 has 15 amino acids. V was cut by 0 bases and J by 9 bases, with 16 bases left in between. Germline V gene sequence: CDR1 SGHNT, CDR2 YYREEE (reference sequence). CDR3: CASSLGQHRFGEQFF. The CDR3 DNA reads TGTGCCAGCAGCTTGGGACAACACCGATTCGGTGAGCAGTTCTTC.

This chain connects TRBV6-1 to TRBJ1-3; a weak D match, TRBD1 (5 bases). With 2 bases removed from V and 0 bases from J, the gap between germline ends came to 17 bases. CDR1 and CDR2 (germline): MNHNS, SASEGT. The CDR3 totals 18 residues. The CDR3 loop reads CASSEPRGGSLSGNTIYF. Here the CDR3 DNA reads TGTGCCAGCAGTGAACCCCGGGGCGGGAGTCTCTCTGGAAACACCATATATTTT.

In regard to this clone: The junction does not match germline at one end; this may be a read error. V gene TRBV7-7 combines with J gene TRBJ2-2, with 8 bases matching TRBD2. CDR3 length: 15 amino acids. Germline CDR1 SSHAT, CDR2 FNYEAQ (reference sequence). The CDR3 DNA reads as TGTGCTAGCAGCTCGCCGGGACTAGAGGCCGGGGAGCTGTTTTTT. Its translation: CASSSPGLEAGELFF.

The genes are TRBV14 and TRBJ2-7; TRBD1 might be the D (6 bases). In germline, CDR1 is SGHDN, CDR2 FVKESK. This CDR3 contains 15 residues. V was trimmed by 1 base and J by 5 bases, leaving 15 bases between them. The CDR3 here is CASSQVRGRVDEQYF. The DNA of the CDR3 is TGTGCCAGCAGCCAAGTCAGGGGCAGGGTCGACGAGCAGTACTTC. Filled out from reference TRBV14 and TRBJ2-7, the complete variable domain reads EAGVTQFPSHSVIEKGQTVTLRCDPISGHDNLYWYRRVMGKEIKFLLHFVKESKQDESGMPNNRFLAERTGGTYSTLKVQPAELEDSGVYFCASSQVRGRVDEQYFGPGTRLTVT.

The sample holds one count of this clone. The chain has TRBV6-1 and TRBJ2-1; 8 bases agree with TRBD2. The germline CDR1 and CDR2 sequences are MNHNS and SASEGT. CDR3 size: 19 residues. J was trimmed by 2 bases and V by 3 bases; bases with no gene match: 15. This CDR3 reads CASSDGGGPSSGAYNEQFF. The CDR3 nucleotides read TGTGCCAGCAGTGACGGCGGGGGGCCCTCTAGCGGAGCCTACAATGAGCAGTTCTTC.

This clone was found a few times. The rearrangement links TRBV4-3 to TRBJ2-4, with D maybe TRBD2 (6 bases). Deletions cut 4 bases from V and 7 bases from J, with 32 bases between. This CDR3 contains 20 residues. Germline values: CDR1 LGHNA, CDR2 YSLEER. The CDR3 is CASSPQVVALRGDIWNIQYF. In nucleotides, the CDR3 is TGCGCCAGCAGCCCCCAGGTTGTGGCCCTACGCGGGGATATATGGAACATTCAGTACTTC.

The rearrangement links TRBV25-1 to TRBJ2-2, with D possibly being TRBD1 (6 bases). The germline V gene encodes CDR1 MGHDK and CDR2 SYGVNS. The CDR3 sequence is 13 residues long. V was cut by 10 bases and J by 2 bases, with 11 bases left in between. CDR3 sequence: CAIGTPNTGELFF. The CDR3 bases are TGTGCCATCGGGACACCCAACACCGGGGAGCTGTTTTTT.

This sequence joins TRBV5-6 and TRBJ2-7; D may be TRBD1 (6 bases). With 0 bases removed from V and 4 bases from J, the gap between germline ends came to 11 bases. From germline, CDR1 is SGHDT and CDR2 YYEEEE. The CDR3 contains 14 residues. The CDR3 DNA follows: TGTGCCAGCAGCTTGGGAGGGGGTTCGTACGAGCAGTACTTC. It translates to CASSLGGGSYEQYF.

This rearrangement joins TRBV28 to TRBJ2-7, with no clear D. The CDR3 runs 16 residues. Trimming removed 4 bases at V and 4 bases at J, with 20 bases between. Germline V gives CDR1 MDHEN, CDR2 SYDVKM. In DNA, the CDR3 is TGTGCCAGCAGTTCTCCGACCGAAGCCCCTAGGTACGAGCAGTACTTC. As protein: CASSSPTEAPRYEQYF. Looking up the rest from reference TRBV28 and TRBJ2-7 gives the full variable domain: DVKVTQSSRYLVKRTGEKVFLECVQDMDHENMFWYRQDPGLGLRLIYFSYDVKMKEKGDIPEGYSVSREKKERFSLILESASTNQTSMYLCASSSPTEAPRYEQYFGPGTRLTVT.

The chain carries TRBV7-8 and TRBJ2-7, with TRBD1 matching over 8 bases. The J segment lost 2 bases and the V segment lost 5 bases, leaving 11 bases of the junction unmatched. From germline, CDR1 is SGHVS and CDR2 FQNEAQ. The CDR3 extends over 16 amino acids. The CDR3 coding sequence is TGTGCCAGCAGCCCCGGGCGGGCAGGGGGCCCCTACGAGCAGTACTTC. Its translation is CASSPGRAGGPYEQYF.

This chain uses TRBV19 with TRBJ1-2; D is ambiguous. Deletions cut 6 bases from V and 6 bases from J, with 20 bases between. This CDR3 is 15 amino acids long. CDR1 is LNHDA and CDR2 is SQIVND in the germline V gene (reference sequence). The CDR3, as DNA: TGTGCCAGTAGGACGGAAGACGGGGTTCGCGATGGCTACACCTTC. This gives the protein CASRTEDGVRDGYTF. Together with reference TRBV19 and TRBJ1-2, the CDR3 gives the full variable domain: DGGITQSPKYLFRKEGQNVTLSCEQNLNHDAMYWYRQDPGQGLRLIYYSQIVNDFQKGDIAEGYSVSREKKESFPLTVTSAQKNPTAFYLCASRTEDGVRDGYTFGSGTRLTVV.

This sequence joins TRBV2 and TRBJ1-2, with 9 bases lining up with TRBD1. The V gene end was trimmed by 1 base and the J gene end by 5 bases; junction bases not matched to a gene: 8. The CDR3 has 16 amino acids. Germline V lookup: CDR1 SNHLY, CDR2 FYNNEI. DNA of the CDR3: TGTGCCAGCAGTGAAGAGGGGGACAGGGAGGAGTATGGCTACACCTTC. Amino acid sequence: CASSEEGDREEYGYTF.

The V gene is TRBV11-2, the J gene TRBJ1-1; D remains ambiguous. The CDR3 has 15 amino acids. The ends were cut back, 1 base at V and 2 bases at J, with 11 bases in the middle. Germline-derived CDR1 and CDR2 are SGHAT and FQNNGV. The CDR3 bases are TGTGCCAGCAGCTTAGGGCGGGTTTCCAACACTGAAGCTTTCTTT. This codes for CASSLGRVSNTEAFF.

The chain has TRBV28 and TRBJ2-7; 9 positions agree with TRBD2. This CDR3 comprises 17 residues. Germline assignment: CDR1 MDHEN and CDR2 SYDVKM. Trimming cost V 6 bases and J 1 base; bases outside gene matches: 13. CDR3 amino acids: CASSPGPGREGSYEQYF. CDR3 in DNA: TGTGCCAGCAGCCCCGGGCCGGGGCGGGAGGGTTCCTACGAGCAGTACTTC.

The chain is built from TRBV4-2 and TRBJ1-5; possible D gene TRBD1, 6 bases. V was trimmed by 2 bases and J by 0 bases, leaving 14 bases between them. The CDR3 has 17 residues. CDR1 and CDR2 from the germline V gene are LGHNA and YNFKEQ. CDR3 amino acids: CASSQPRDKNSNQPQHF. The CDR3, as DNA: TGTGCCAGCAGCCAACCCCGGGACAAAAATAGCAATCAGCCCCAGCATTTT.

The gene calls are TRBV7-9 and TRBJ2-3; D gene ambiguous. CDR1 is SEHNR, CDR2 FQNEAQ, per germline (reference sequence). With 2 bases removed from V and 0 bases from J, the gap between germline ends came to 9 bases. CDR3 length: 15 residues. Here the CDR3 reads CASSLPAGSTDTQYF. Here the CDR3 DNA reads TGTGCCAGCAGCTTACCGGCAGGTAGCACAGATACGCAGTATTTT.

The V and J genes are TRBV18 and TRBJ2-7; 8 bases align to TRBD1. The CDR3 totals 14 residues. The V gene's germline CDR1 is KGHSH and CDR2 LQKENI. The V gene end was trimmed by 3 bases and the J gene end by 6 bases; junction bases not matched to a gene: 7. The CDR3 DNA sequence: TGTGCCAGCTCACCCTCTCAGGGGGCGGGCGAGCAGTACTTC. This sequence encodes CASSPSQGAGEQYF.

J is TRBJ2-3 and V is TRBV4-3, with 11 bases lining up with TRBD1. Germline CDR1 is LGHNA and CDR2 is YSLEER. The CDR3 spans 16 residues. Trimming cost V 3 bases and J 4 bases; bases outside gene matches: 6. This CDR3 is CASSQRDRGAADTQYF. DNA of the CDR3: TGCGCCAGCAGCCAGAGGGACAGGGGGGCCGCAGATACGCAGTATTTT.

The CDR3, as DNA: TGTGCCAGCAGCTCGCCCCCACAGGGGGCTGACTCCTACGAGCAGTACTTC. Translated: CASSSPPQGADSYEQYF. The chain joins TRBV7-9 to TRBJ2-7; 9 bases agree with TRBD1. Per germline, CDR1 SEHNR and CDR2 FQNEAQ (reference sequence). There are 17 residues in the CDR3. After removal of 4 bases from V and 0 bases from J, the junction contained 10 bases not matched to a gene.

This chain joins TRBV4-1 and TRBJ1-5; TRBD1 matches 7 bases. J was trimmed by 0 bases and V by 1 base; bases with no gene match: 6. The CDR3 extends over 17 amino acids. Germline V gene lookup returns CDR1 MGHRA and CDR2 YSYEKL. CDR3 bases: TGCGCCAGCAGCCAAGGACAGGGCTTTAATAGCAATCAGCCCCAGCATTTT. This gives the protein CASSQGQGFNSNQPQHF.

This sequence joins TRBV28 and TRBJ2-5, with 8 bases identical to TRBD2. V dropped 2 bases and J dropped 1; count of bases not matched to a gene: 3. Germline-derived CDR1 and CDR2 are MDHEN and SYDVKM. This CDR3 is built from 15 residues. CDR3 protein: CASSLAAGGQETQYF. In nucleotides, the CDR3 is TGTGCCAGCAGTTTAGCGGCGGGGGGCCAAGAGACCCAGTACTTC.

The chain couples TRBV2 to TRBJ2-7; 9 bases are shared with TRBD2. Unmatched junction bases numbered 5, after V lost 6 bases and J lost 2 bases. The CDR3 has 14 residues. Germline V gene data show CDR1 as SNHLY and CDR2 as FYNNEI. The CDR3 bases are TGTGCCAGCAGCCATCTAGCGGGGACCTACGAGCAGTACTTC. Residues: CASSHLAGTYEQYF.